This TCR beta chain was documented in a study of CD8 T cells in ankylosing spondylitis. Study-wide findings and caveats: Disease-linked clones proved CD8+ and comparatively uncommon in peripheral blood.

TCRdb reanalysed the 5' RACE reads using MiXCR and keeps one entry per CDR3 protein. In the table there are 180,000 or so distinct CDR3 sequences, approximately 10% of which are singletons. CDR3 length: 15 residues. The germline CDR1 and CDR2 sequences are SGHRS and YFSETQ. Trimming removed 5 bases from V and 0 bases from J, with 14 bases in between. This clonotype was observed many times. Its target is not known. The sequenced sample was blood, either unsorted or a sorted T cell fraction (not recorded which). The chain carries TRBV5-1 and TRBJ2-5, with D possibly matching TRBD2 (6 bases). This clonotype was obtained from a male donor with ankylosing spondylitis or in good health (not recorded which). For the CDR3, the DNA is TGCGCCAGCAGTCCACTTAGCGGCTACCAAGAGACCCAGTACTTC. The encoded protein is CASSPLSGYQETQYF.